A single sample gave rise to the 9 T cell receptor beta chains below, sequenced in a study of cytomegalovirus exposure and HLA in healthy donors. In the PCR, 60 Vbeta and 13 Jbeta primers were used. This table comes from immunoSEQ multiplex PCR, and its TCRdb copy is limited to in-frame clones, with some not included. The data hold some 130,000 clones, with around four fifths observed a single time. Source material: PBMCs. The origin of the receptors is a man aged 25-45 years in good health.

The chain uses TRBV6-4 and TRBJ1-2; 7 bases are a match to TRBD1. The CDR3 covers 14 residues. Germline V gene sequence: CDR1 MRHNA, CDR2 SNTAGT. Losses at the gene ends were 10 bases for V and 0 bases for J; bases not matched to a gene: 8. The CDR3 DNA follows: TGTGCCACTCCGTGGACAGGAACTAACTATGGCTACACCTTC. Its translation: CATPWTGTNYGYTF.

V and J are TRBV9 and TRBJ2-3, with D perhaps matching TRBD2 (6 bases). Trimming took 3 bases from V and 8 from J, leaving 22 bases between them. The CDR3 totals 16 residues. The germline CDR1 and CDR2 sequences are SGDLS and YYNGEE. The CDR3 sequence: CASSAGLLGRWSTQYF. In DNA, the CDR3 is TGTGCCAGCAGCGCGGGACTTCTTGGCCGCTGGAGTACGCAGTATTTT.

This clone was recorded only once. The chain carries TRBV11-3 and TRBJ2-1; 9 nucleotides match TRBD2. Germline values: CDR1 SGHNT, CDR2 YENEEA. The CDR3 runs to 16 residues. With V trimmed by 1 base and J by 8 bases, 9 bases remained unmatched. The CDR3 region has the DNA TGTGCCAGCAGCTTAGCACTAGCGGGCCCGGGAGATGAGCAGTTCTTC. It specifies CASSLALAGPGDEQFF.

The CDR3 reads CASTDRGPDQPQHF. Here the CDR3 DNA reads TGTGCCAGCACGGACAGGGGGCCCGATCAGCCCCAGCATTTT. The chain is built from TRBV27 and TRBJ1-5; 11 bases align to TRBD1. V gave up 7 bases and J gave up 5 bases; unmatched junction bases: 4. Germline V gene sequence: CDR1 MNHEY, CDR2 SMNVEV (reference sequence). This CDR3 is built from 14 residues.

The chain employs TRBV27 and TRBJ1-1; TRBD1 matches 10 bases. This CDR3 is 16 amino acids long. Trimming took 7 bases from V and 0 from J; bases not matched to a gene: 8. The germline gives CDR1 MNHEY, CDR2 SMNVEV (reference sequence). This CDR3 reads CASTRGTGVLNTEAFF. In DNA form, the CDR3 reads TGTGCCAGCACTCGGGGGACAGGGGTTTTGAACACTGAAGCTTTCTTT.

This chain links TRBV21-1 with TRBJ1-4. TRBV21-1 is a listed pseudogene. The CDR3 covers 11 residues. The CDR3 DNA is TGTGCCAGCTACCGGGGAGAAAAACTGTTTTTT. Protein: CASYRGEKLFF.

V is TRBV5-1 and J is TRBJ2-6; D gene ambiguous. V was pared by 6 bases and J by 0 bases, with 7 bases between. The CDR3 has 14 residues. Per germline, CDR1 SGHRS and CDR2 YFSETQ. The CDR3, as DNA: TGCGCCAGCAAGCTACGCTCTGGGGCCAACGTCCTGACTTTC. Amino acids: CASKLRSGANVLTF.

The genes are TRBV4-1 and TRBJ2-4, with 8 nucleotides matching TRBD2. V trimming: 2 bases; J trimming: 0 bases; junction bases outside the gene matches: 6. This CDR3 region has 17 residues. Per germline, CDR1 MGHRA and CDR2 YSYEKL. The CDR3 here is CASSQTLAGLAKNIQYF. The CDR3 nucleotides are TGCGCCAGCAGCCAAACCTTAGCGGGACTAGCCAAAAACATTCAGTACTTC.

This clone has only one observation. The rearrangement links TRBV2 to TRBJ1-1; perhaps TRBD1 as D (5 bases). Germline loops: CDR1 SNHLY, CDR2 FYNNEI. Trimming removed 8 bases from V and 4 bases from J, with 11 bases in between. The CDR3 loop spans 12 amino acids. The CDR3 DNA is TGTGCCAGCTTGGGGGGACGCACTGAAGCTTTCTTT. Its translation: CASLGGRTEAFF.